The clone carrying this TCR beta chain was seen at least ten times. Its antigen is as yet unknown. At one end the junction does not follow the germline gene, possibly because of a read error. The data derive from a study of read filtering for tumor transcriptome and immune sequencing. Study-wide background: Mean patient age was roughly 66 years, range roughly 45 to 85; approximately 18 male, around 14 female.

Study-wide findings and caveats: RNA-seq captured clonotypes less deeply and reliably than IR-seq. Single-read clonotypes: roughly 80% of IR-seq clonotypes (around 3.5% of reads), more than 70% of RNA-seq clonotypes (44.6% of reads).

Molecular barcoded adaptors covering alpha/delta and beta/gamma chains were used on around 370 ng RNA. TCRdb recomputed calls from the reads with MiXCR, one row per CDR3 protein. This sample carries some 140,000 distinct CDR3 sequences, less than 15% of them seen once, and the ten largest clones take roughly 7.6%. This CDR3 contains 15 residues. Germline V gene sequence: CDR1 LGHNT, CDR2 FRNRAP. Specimen: a population of CD138-negative cells sorted from bone marrow. The chain carries TRBV12-5 and TRBJ2-7; TRBD2 is a possible D gene (5 bases). The clonotype comes from a donor aged 40 or over with multiple myeloma. The CDR3 protein is CASGLTLANSHEQYF. CDR3 bases: TGTGCTAGTGGTTTGACCTTAGCGAACTCCCACGAGCAGTACTTC.